A selection of T cell receptor beta chains follows, all from one sample in a study of Graves' ophthalmopathy and Graves' hyperthyroidism. TCRdb independently ran MiXCR on the multiplex PCR reads; one entry per CDR3 protein. The data show hundreds of thousands of distinct CDR3 sequences, about 40% seen once. The sample comprised peripheral blood. The receptors come from an adult man with Graves' ophthalmopathy. CDR3s include the opening cysteine and the closing phenylalanine or tryptophan. The D gene is left open where the match is weak. A clone size is listed for some rows: how often the clone was seen (once, few, many), or a class if it is expanded.

D gene	V gene	J gene	clone size	CDR3 protein	CDR3 DNA
NA	TRBV4-1	TRBJ2-7	many	CASSQELAYEQYF	TGCGCCAGCAGCCAAGAACTAGCTTACGAGCAGTACTTC
NA	TRBV7-9	TRBJ2-5	many	CASSLGMQETQYF	TGTGCCAGCAGCTTAGGCATGCAAGAGACCCAGTACTTC
NA	TRBV7-2	TRBJ2-7	NA	CASSYSGVTFGPYEQYF	TGTGCCAGCAGTTACTCGGGGGTAACCTTTGGTCCGTACGAGCAGTACTTC
TRBD2	TRBV2	TRBJ2-7	few	CASSEAPGLAGVYEQYF	TGTGCCAGCAGTGAAGCCCCCGGACTAGCGGGAGTATACGAGCAGTACTTC
NA	TRBV20-1	TRBJ2-7	many	CSATQTYEQYF	TGCAGTGCTACCCAAACCTACGAGCAGTACTTC
NA	TRBV24-1	TRBJ1-5	many	CATTKGDNQPQHF	TGTGCCACCACCAAAGGGGACAATCAGCCCCAGCATTTT
NA	TRBV6-6	TRBJ2-7	few	CASSIRATHSYEQYF	TGTGCCAGCAGTATTAGGGCCACTCACTCCTACGAGCAGTACTTC
NA	TRBV25-1	TRBJ2-3	many	CASTASSNTQYF	TGTGCCAGCACGGCTAGCTCCAATACGCAGTATTTT
NA	TRBV7-2	TRBJ2-7	NA	CASSLGGPVYEQYF	TGTGCCAGCAGCTTAGGAGGGCCTGTCTACGAGCAGTACTTC
NA	TRBV12-3/TRBV12-4	TRBJ1-5	many	CASSWTGGNNQPQHF	TGTGCCAGCAGTTGGACTGGGGGAAACAATCAGCCCCAGCATTTT
NA	TRBV9	TRBJ1-6	many	CASSVGGIGSYNSPLHF	TGTGCCAGCAGCGTAGGCGGGATTGGGTCCTATAATTCACCCCTCCACTTT
NA	TRBV29-1	TRBJ1-1	many	CSAGSQGSEAFF	TGCAGCGCTGGTAGTCAGGGGTCTGAAGCTTTCTTT
NA	TRBV7-8	TRBJ1-5	many	CASSSPPGQDNQPQHF	TGTGCCAGCAGTTCCCCGCCGGGACAAGATAATCAGCCCCAGCATTTT
NA	TRBV7-8	TRBJ2-7	NA	CASSFYRGQYF	TGTGCCAGCAGCTTCTACCGAGGACAGTACTTC
NA	TRBV6-5	TRBJ2-5	NA	CAWSYGTLTETQYF	TGTGCCTGGAGTTATGGGACTTTGACAGAGACCCAGTACTTC
NA	TRBV7-9	TRBJ2-7	many	CASGPGAGEQYF	TGTGCCAGCGGGCCGGGGGCGGGGGAGCAGTACTTC
NA	TRBV4-1	TRBJ1-1	few	CASSQAGRGILEAFF	TGCGCCAGCAGCCAAGCCGGGCGGGGGATCTTGGAAGCTTTCTTT
NA	TRBV12-3/TRBV12-4	TRBJ2-5	few	CASSLVGSQYF	TGTGCCAGCAGTTTAGTAGGGAGTCAGTACTTC
NA	TRBV12-5	TRBJ1-2	many	CASGLAPLLSYGYTF	TGTGCTAGTGGTTTGGCCCCCTTACTATCCTATGGCTACACCTTC
TRBD1	TRBV20-1	TRBJ2-1	once	CSARGTGLYNEQFF	TGCAGTGCTAGAGGGACAGGTCTCTACAATGAGCAGTTCTTC
TRBD2	TRBV9	TRBJ2-5	few	CASSASGGAIEETQYF	TGTGCCAGCAGCGCTAGCGGGGGGGCCATTGAAGAGACCCAGTACTTC
TRBD1	TRBV29-1	TRBJ1-3	NA	CSVADRGNTIYF	TGCAGTGTCGCGGACAGGGGAAACACCATATATTTT
TRBD1	TRBV5-1	TRBJ2-2	few	CASSRRGPDGELFF	TGCGCCAGCAGCCGCAGGGGGCCCGACGGGGAGCTGTTTTTT
TRBD1	TRBV29-1	TRBJ1-1	many	CSVDGDRGNTEAFF	TGCAGCGTTGATGGCGACAGGGGGAACACTGAAGCTTTCTTT
TRBD2	TRBV19	TRBJ2-2	NA	CASSLLTSGTGELFF	TGTGCCAGTAGTCTTTTGACTAGCGGGACCGGGGAGCTGTTTTTT
NA	TRBV7-9	TRBJ1-1	many	CASSRSTGQNTEAFF	TGTGCCAGCAGCCGATCAACGGGACAGAACACTGAAGCTTTCTTT
NA	TRBV7-2	TRBJ2-7	many	CASRLNDDEQYF	TGTGCCAGCAGACTAAATGATGACGAGCAGTACTTC
NA	TRBV7-9	TRBJ2-2	NA	CASTPRAANTGELFF	TGTGCCAGCACACCTCGGGCAGCGAACACCGGGGAGCTGTTTTTT
NA	TRBV20-1	TRBJ1-6	NA	CSSGTYNSPLHF	TGCAGCTCCGGGACCTATAATTCACCCCTCCACTTT
TRBD1	TRBV20-1	TRBJ1-6	NA	CSARDRTGDRTYNSPLHF	TGCAGTGCTAGAGATCGGACAGGGGACCGGACCTATAATTCACCCCTCCACTTT
NA	TRBV2	TRBJ2-7	many	CASSEVGIEQYF	TGTGCCAGCAGTGAGGTGGGGATCGAGCAGTACTTC
NA	TRBV29-1	TRBJ1-1	many	CSVEIREGAFF	TGCAGCGTTGAAATTCGGGAGGGAGCTTTCTTT
NA	TRBV24-1	TRBJ2-7	NA	CATSVQSGPPEQYF	TGTGCCACCAGCGTTCAGTCGGGTCCACCCGAGCAGTACTTC
TRBD1	TRBV5-1	TRBJ2-7	NA	CASSYTWGKSGQGAKEQYF	TGCGCCAGCAGCTACACTTGGGGGAAATCGGGACAGGGGGCGAAAGAGCAGTACTTC
TRBD2	TRBV6-5	TRBJ2-7	NA	CASSPPTSGVYEQYF	TGTGCCAGCAGTCCCCCGACTAGCGGGGTCTACGAGCAGTACTTC
TRBD2	TRBV12-5	TRBJ2-7	many	CASGPGLAPYEQYF	TGTGCTAGTGGGCCGGGACTAGCCCCCTACGAGCAGTACTTC
TRBD1	TRBV2	TRBJ1-5	many	CASSEPGQGTGGQPQHF	TGTGCCAGCAGTGAGCCGGGACAGGGCACAGGGGGTCAGCCCCAGCATTTT
NA	TRBV5-8	TRBJ2-5	few	CASSPGAGLQETQYF	TGTGCCAGCTCACCCGGGGCCGGCCTACAAGAGACCCAGTACTTC
NA	TRBV10-3	TRBJ2-7	NA	CAGSYEQYF	TGTGCAGGCTCCTACGAGCAGTACTTC
TRBD1	TRBV29-1	TRBJ2-7	NA	CSLRPGTGALEQYF	TGCAGCTTGCGTCCTGGGACAGGGGCGTTGGAGCAGTACTTC
TRBD1	TRBV19	TRBJ1-2	NA	CASSPTRTGGDYGYTF	TGTGCCAGTAGTCCCACCCGGACAGGGGGCGACTATGGCTACACCTTC
TRBD1	TRBV29-1	TRBJ1-1	NA	CSVETGGSANEAFF	TGCAGCGTTGAAACAGGGGGCTCGGCTAATGAAGCTTTCTTT
NA	TRBV12-3/TRBV12-4	TRBJ1-2	many	CASRPTDNYGYTF	TGTGCCAGCAGGCCTACAGATAACTATGGCTACACCTTC
NA	TRBV29-1	TRBJ2-7	many	CSVETENFYEQYF	TGCAGCGTTGAGACAGAGAACTTCTACGAGCAGTACTTC
NA	TRBV20-1	TRBJ1-6	many	CSARDQGGNSPLHF	TGCAGTGCTAGAGATCAGGGTGGAAATTCACCCCTCCACTTT
NA	TRBV11-2	TRBJ2-5	many	CASSSNREVFFGETQYF	TGTGCCAGCAGCTCAAACAGGGAGGTATTTTTCGGAGAGACCCAGTACTTC
NA	TRBV7-2	TRBJ2-5	many	CASSLGVAEQETQYF	TGTGCCAGCAGCCTGGGGGTGGCGGAACAAGAGACCCAGTACTTC
NA	TRBV20-1	TRBJ2-7	NA	CSARRWANTGEQYF	TGCAGTGCTAGAAGATGGGCGAACACCGGGGAGCAGTACTTC
TRBD1	TRBV25-1	TRBJ1-1	NA	CASMGGTGRTFF	TGTGCCAGCATGGGGGGGACAGGGAGGACTTTCTTT
TRBD1	TRBV7-9	TRBJ2-7	NA	CASSSTGQATGEQYF	TGTGCCAGCAGCTCAACGGGACAGGCGACGGGCGAGCAGTACTTC
TRBD1	TRBV9	TRBJ1-5	NA	CASSVGRGQGYQPQHF	TGCGCCAGCAGCGTAGGTCGTGGACAGGGATATCAGCCCCAGCATTTT
NA	TRBV10-3	TRBJ2-7	few	CASKHHDGIEQYF	TGTGCCAGCAAACACCACGACGGGATCGAGCAGTACTTC
TRBD2	TRBV7-2	TRBJ2-5	many	CASSRTSGRQETQYF	TGTGCCAGCAGCAGGACTAGCGGGAGACAAGAGACCCAGTACTTC
NA	TRBV19	TRBJ2-2	few	CASSIAGYTGELFF	TGTGCCAGTAGTATCGCCGGTTACACCGGGGAGCTGTTTTTT
TRBD1	TRBV9	TRBJ2-5	NA	CASSTRDRVETQYF	TGTGCCAGCAGTACCCGGGACAGGGTTGAGACCCAGTACTTC
NA	TRBV29-1	TRBJ1-5	NA	CSSGAGNNQPQHF	TGCAGCTCTGGGGCCGGAAATAATCAGCCCCAGCATTTT
NA	TRBV24-1	TRBJ2-3	NA	CATSDLGGSEGRHTQYF	TGTGCCACCAGTGATTTGGGGGGCTCGGAGGGCCGGCATACGCAGTATTTT
NA	TRBV9	TRBJ1-5	few	CASSLGGLVEPQHF	TGTGCCAGCAGCCTGGGGGGCCTCGTAGAGCCCCAGCATTTT
TRBD1	TRBV20-1	TRBJ1-1	few	CSATPGQGGTEAFF	TGCAGTGCTACACCGGGACAGGGAGGGACTGAAGCTTTCTTT
NA	TRBV6-5	TRBJ1-6	many	CASRPTLSSPLHF	TGTGCCAGCAGACCGACACTTAGTTCACCCCTCCACTTT